A single sample gave rise to the 9 T cell receptor beta chains below, sequenced in a study of technical replicates of blood from several donors. Clones were sequenced by immunoSEQ multiplex PCR, and TCRdb holds only the in-frame ones, with some missing. The sample holds over 90,000 clones, about 95% seen once. The sequencing input was T cells isolated from PBMCs. The receptors originated from a human donor in good health.

The CDR3 bases are TGCAGCGTTGACGGACAGGGTAGCTCCTACGAGCAGTACTTC. Encoded protein: CSVDGQGSSYEQYF. This chain uses TRBV29-1 with TRBJ2-7; 8 bases align to TRBD1. Germline V lookup: CDR1 SQVTM, CDR2 ANQGSEA. V dropped 3 bases and J dropped 0; count of bases not matched to a gene: 4. This CDR3 contains 14 residues.

The CDR3 protein is CAWSDGEGRQFF. In nucleotides, the CDR3 is TGTGCCTGGAGTGATGGGGAGGGGCGGCAGTTCTTC. The rearrangement uses TRBV30 and TRBJ2-1; 7 nucleotides line up with TRBD2. V dropped 1 base and J dropped 12; count of bases not matched to a gene: 6. CDR1 and CDR2 (germline): GTSNPN, SVGIG (reference sequence). This CDR3 has 12 amino acids.

The chain carries TRBV5-5 and TRBJ2-7, with 10 positions matching TRBD1. The CDR3 length is 16 residues. Germline values: CDR1 SGHKS, CDR2 YYEKEE (reference sequence). Unmatched junction bases numbered 8, after V lost 1 base and J lost 4 bases. The CDR3: CASSLFGGTGVYEQYF. CDR3 in DNA: TGTGCCAGCAGCTTGTTTGGCGGGACAGGGGTTTACGAGCAGTACTTC. Full variable domain (remainder filled in from reference TRBV5-5 and TRBJ2-7): DAGVTQSPTHLIKTRGQQVTLRCSPISGHKSVSWYQQVLGQGPQFIFQYYEKEERGRGNFPDRFSARQFPNYSSELNVNALLLGDSALYLCASSLFGGTGVYEQYFGPGTRLTVT.

The chain couples TRBV5-6 to TRBJ2-7; maybe TRBD2 (6 bases). V was pared by 2 bases and J by 2 bases, with 14 bases between. Germline V lookup: CDR1 SGHDT, CDR2 YYEEEE. The CDR3 runs to 15 residues. CDR3 in amino acids: CASSLIPSGAYEQYF. The CDR3 coding sequence is TGTGCCAGCAGCTTAATTCCGTCGGGAGCCTACGAGCAGTACTTC.

This chain joins TRBV7-9 and TRBJ2-5; the match to TRBD2 covers 13 bases. Germline V gene lookup returns CDR1 SEHNR and CDR2 FQNEAQ (reference sequence). The CDR3 has 16 amino acids. The ends lost 3 bases at V and 2 bases at J; junction bases unmatched: 3. CDR3 residues: CASSFGLAGVQETQYF. In DNA, the CDR3 is TGTGCCAGCAGCTTCGGACTAGCGGGGGTACAAGAGACCCAGTACTTC.

The V call is TRBV6-5, the J call TRBJ1-2; D ambiguous. CDR1 is MNHEY, CDR2 SVGAGI, per germline. CDR3 length: 13 amino acids. V lost 5 bases and J lost 2, with 9 bases in between. The CDR3 DNA reads TGTGCCAGCAGTCTGACCAGGAACTATGGCTACACCTTC. It encodes CASSLTRNYGYTF.

Written as DNA, the CDR3 is TGTGCCAGCAGGCGCCGGACAGGGGGCGGCGGGGAGCTGTTTTTT. This translates into CASRRRTGGGGELFF. V gene TRBV25-1 combines with J gene TRBJ2-2, with 11 positions matching TRBD1. This CDR3 has 15 residues. The germline V gene encodes CDR1 MGHDK and CDR2 SYGVNS. J lost 7 bases, V lost 6 bases, and 7 bases had no gene match.

The CDR3 DNA reads as TGCAGCGTTGAAGTGAGAGGAACTGAAAAACTGTTTTTT. The encoded protein is CSVEVRGTEKLFF. The chain recombines TRBV29-1 with TRBJ1-4; no reliable D call. Trimming pared 1 base from V and 7 bases from J, leaving 10 bases between. Germline CDR1 reads SQVTM; CDR2 reads ANQGSEA. The length of the CDR3 is 13 residues.

V gene TRBV29-1 combines with J gene TRBJ2-7; 7 positions agree with TRBD1. V shed 4 bases, J shed 3 bases, and the junction held 3 bases outside the gene matches. CDR3 length: 12 amino acids. The germline gives CDR1 SQVTM, CDR2 ANQGSEA. The CDR3 DNA sequence: TGCAGCGTTGTTGGGGACAGCTACGAGCAGTACTTC. The encoded protein is CSVVGDSYEQYF.